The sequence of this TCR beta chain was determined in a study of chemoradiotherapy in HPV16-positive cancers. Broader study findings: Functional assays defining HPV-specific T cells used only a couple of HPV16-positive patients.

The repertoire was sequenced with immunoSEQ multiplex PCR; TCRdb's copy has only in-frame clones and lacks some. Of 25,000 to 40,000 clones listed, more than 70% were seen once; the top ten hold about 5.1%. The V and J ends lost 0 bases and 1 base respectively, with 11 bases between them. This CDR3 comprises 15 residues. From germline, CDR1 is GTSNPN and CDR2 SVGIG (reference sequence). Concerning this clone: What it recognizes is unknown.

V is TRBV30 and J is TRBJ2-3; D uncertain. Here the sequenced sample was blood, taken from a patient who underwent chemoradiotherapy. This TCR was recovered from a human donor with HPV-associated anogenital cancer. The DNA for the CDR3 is TGTGCCTGGAGTGTCGGAGCCCAGGGCACAGATACGCAGTATTTT. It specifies CAWSVGAQGTDTQYF.